The 17 T cell receptor beta chains below all came from one sample that was sequenced in a study of blood T cell dynamics during melanoma immunotherapy. Stated time point: week 3, after first cycle of checkpoint inhibitor. Produced via immunoSEQ multiplex PCR; TCRdb's table is partial and in-frame only. The sample carries roughly 8,900 clones, approximately 90% recorded once. Specimen: blood, collected from a patient treated with checkpoint blockade. Receptors originate from a human donor with melanoma.

The chain links TRBV6-5 to TRBJ1-1; possibly TRBD1 for D (5 bases). This CDR3 contains 14 residues. Germline-derived CDR1 and CDR2 are MNHEY and SVGAGI. V lost 6 bases, J lost 0 bases, and 11 bases lay in between. The CDR3 is CASRRQFMNTEAFF. The CDR3 coding sequence is TGTGCCAGCAGAAGACAGTTCATGAACACTGAAGCTTTCTTT.

The chain couples TRBV2 to TRBJ2-3; 7 nucleotides align to TRBD2. This CDR3 spans 15 amino acids. V lost 4 bases to trimming and J lost 5 bases; unmatched junction nucleotides: 9. The V gene's germline CDR1 is SNHLY and CDR2 FYNNEI. Here the CDR3 DNA reads TGTGCCAGCAGTGCCTTGGCGGGAGTCGAAGATACGCAGTATTTT. Its protein is CASSALAGVEDTQYF.

This chain uses TRBV11-3 with TRBJ1-2; possibly TRBD1 for D (6 bases). The V and J ends lost 0 bases and 4 bases respectively, with 9 bases between them. There are 14 residues in the CDR3. Germline CDR1 is SGHNT and CDR2 is YENEEA. CDR3: CASSLEGGSYGYTF. The CDR3 bases are TGTGCCAGCAGCTTAGAAGGGGGGAGCTATGGCTACACCTTC.

This clone showed up just once. V usage is TRBV6-1 and J usage is TRBJ1-1; 7 positions match TRBD1. CDR1 is MNHNS, CDR2 SASEGT, per germline. V dropped 6 bases and J dropped 7; count of bases not matched to a gene: 8. The CDR3 covers 13 residues. The CDR3 sequence is CASSGTVKGEAFF. The CDR3 nucleotides are TGTGCCAGCAGCGGGACAGTTAAGGGTGAAGCTTTCTTT.

J is TRBJ2-5 and V is TRBV5-8; the D gene could be TRBD1 or TRBD2 (5 bases each). The CDR3 totals 14 residues. Trimming left V 4 bases short and J 5 bases short, with 15 bases between. Germline V gene sequence: CDR1 SGHTS, CDR2 YDEGEE. CDR3 sequence reads: CASSLSPGPETQYF. CDR3 sequence (DNA): TGTGCCAGCAGCCTCAGTCCGGGGCCGGAGACCCAGTACTTC.

The chain uses TRBV6-5 and TRBJ2-2, with a weak D call TRBD1 (6 bases). V lost 6 bases and J 7 bases, leaving 18 bases between the germline ends. Germline V lookup: CDR1 MNHEY, CDR2 SVGAGI. This CDR3 has 15 amino acids. The CDR3 sequence: CASRLTGQPHGELFF. The CDR3 DNA reads as TGTGCCAGCAGACTTACCGGACAGCCGCACGGGGAGCTGTTTTTT.

The chain has TRBV10-3 and TRBJ1-1; 7 positions agree with TRBD1. The CDR3 covers 14 residues. Germline V gene data show CDR1 as ENHRY and CDR2 as SYGVKD. Germline trimming cut 6 bases from V and 2 bases from J; bases unmatched to any gene: 6. CDR3 region: CAIRETGLNTEAFF. CDR3 coding DNA: TGTGCCATCAGAGAGACAGGGCTAAACACTGAAGCTTTCTTT.

The chain employs TRBV19 and TRBJ2-5; D uncertain. Trimming pared 2 bases from V and 5 bases from J, leaving 9 bases between. Per germline, CDR1 LNHDA and CDR2 SQIVND (reference sequence). This CDR3 contains 13 residues. The DNA for the CDR3 is TGTGCCAGTAGTATAAAGGGTCGGGAGACCCAGTACTTC. Translating it yields CASSIKGRETQYF.

This clone has a single count. This chain uses TRBV4-2 with TRBJ2-2; 10 bases map to TRBD2. V trimming: 0 bases; J trimming: 2 bases; junction bases outside the gene matches: 6. Germline V gene data show CDR1 as LGHNA and CDR2 as YNFKEQ. The CDR3 has 18 residues. CDR3 loop: CASSQDSSGGGNTGELFF. The CDR3, as DNA: TGTGCCAGCAGCCAAGATTCTAGCGGGGGCGGAAACACCGGGGAGCTGTTTTTT.

This chain uses TRBV28 with TRBJ2-1; D ambiguous. CDR3 length equals 11 residues. Germline-derived CDR1 and CDR2 are MDHEN and SYDVKM. With 6 bases removed from V and 2 bases from J, the gap between germline ends came to 2 bases. The CDR3, as DNA: TGTGCCAGCAGAACCTACAATGAGCAGTTCTTC. This gives the protein CASRTYNEQFF. Based on the CDR3 plus reference TRBV28 and TRBJ2-1, the full variable domain is DVKVTQSSRYLVKRTGEKVFLECVQDMDHENMFWYRQDPGLGLRLIYFSYDVKMKEKGDIPEGYSVSREKKERFSLILESASTNQTSMYLCASRTYNEQFFGPGTRLTVL.

This clone appeared a single time. This rearrangement joins TRBV5-1 to TRBJ1-2; D perhaps matches TRBD1 (5 bases). The CDR3 loop spans 14 amino acids. CDR1 and CDR2 (germline): SGHRS, YFSETQ. Trimming removed 1 base at V and 3 bases at J, with 10 bases between. DNA for the CDR3: TGCGCCAGCAGCTTGTGGTTAGGGGACTATGGCTACACCTTC. It is translated as CASSLWLGDYGYTF.

The CDR3 DNA follows: TGTGCCAGCTCACAGGGGAGCAGCAATCAGCCCCAGCATTTT. Translated, it gives CASSQGSSNQPQHF. The chain carries TRBV18 and TRBJ1-5; possibly TRBD1 for D (5 bases). V gave up 4 bases and J gave up 1 base, with 8 bases separating them. The CDR3 consists of 14 residues. Germline CDR1 reads KGHSH; CDR2 reads LQKENI.

The genes are TRBV5-1 and TRBJ1-3; tentative D call: TRBD1 (6 bases). Looked up from germline, CDR1 is SGHRS and CDR2 is YFSETQ. This CDR3 spans 21 amino acids. V lost 4 bases to trimming and J lost 0 bases, with 29 bases between them. CDR3 DNA sequence: TGCGCCAGCAGCCCGTTAGGGGGGGCAGGGGAGATCTTCGGCTCTGGAAACACCATATATTTT. This codes for CASSPLGGAGEIFGSGNTIYF.

This rearrangement joins TRBV7-2 to TRBJ2-7; TRBD2 agrees at 8 bases. The V gene end was trimmed by 3 bases and the J gene end by 7 bases; junction bases not matched to a gene: 5. Germline CDR1 and CDR2: SGHTA and FQGNSA. This CDR3 spans 13 amino acids. Here the CDR3 reads CASSFGLAFEQYF. Here the CDR3 DNA reads TGTGCCAGCAGCTTCGGACTAGCATTTGAGCAGTACTTC.

The rearrangement joins TRBV5-1 to TRBJ1-1, with D hard to call. Germline loops: CDR1 SGHRS, CDR2 YFSETQ. The V gene lost 1 base and the J gene lost 5 bases, with 15 bases spanning the gap. The CDR3 spans 15 residues. The CDR3 region is CASSLRGQEMTEAFF. As DNA, the CDR3 is TGCGCCAGCAGCTTGAGAGGGCAGGAGATGACTGAAGCTTTCTTT.

This rearrangement joins TRBV28 to TRBJ2-3, with TRBD2 matching over 8 bases. CDR1 MDHEN and CDR2 SYDVKM come from the germline V gene. This CDR3 is 16 amino acids long. With V trimmed by 4 bases and J by 8 bases, 14 bases remained unmatched. CDR3 residues: CASSSPGGAGASTQYF. CDR3 in DNA: TGTGCCAGCAGTTCCCCGGGAGGAGCGGGGGCAAGTACGCAGTATTTT.

This clone came up once. This chain links TRBV28 with TRBJ1-1; 7 bases agree with TRBD1. Per germline, CDR1 MDHEN and CDR2 SYDVKM. The CDR3 consists of 15 residues. Trimming removed 5 bases from V and 1 base from J; junction bases left unmatched: 7. CDR3: CASSKGGAGNTEAFF. DNA of the CDR3: TGTGCCAGCAGTAAAGGGGGCGCCGGGAACACTGAAGCTTTCTTT.